The following is a T cell receptor beta chain sequence with its context. Its specificity is unknown. Each TRB cDNA library was prepared by 5' RACE (with UMI labels). No DNA is given; TCRdb re-called the 5' RACE reads and lists each CDR3 protein once. This sample's clone table lists approximately 7,000 distinct CDR3 sequences. The sample comes from a study of CXCR3-negative and CXCR3-positive naive CD8 T cells. Study in general: With about 1.5 +/- 0.3 million reads per library, the TRB reads numbered about 150 million in total. The study, taken as a whole, reports: Cryopreserved cells partially lost CXCR3 expression, and fresh PBMCs were used in most assays. Diversity in memory CD8+ cells fell much lower than the comparably high levels seen in both naive subsets. Hydrophobicity of TRB CDR3s was greater in CXCR3-positive naive cells than in CXCR3-negative naive cells.

Naive CD8+ T cells carried a CD45RO-CCR7+CD27+CD95- phenotype. The sequenced sample was naive CXCR3+ CD8+ T cells from blood. Sample subset: CD45RO-CCR7+CD27+CD95- naive CD8+ T cells expressing CXCR3 (TNR3+). The source is a human donor in good health. Some clones in this sample may be carry-over from other donors' samples.

The CDR3 loop reads CSVASRDDEKLFF. This rearrangement joins TRBV29-1 to TRBJ1-4; as DNA is missing, the TRBD1 call by TCRdb cannot be tested. Germline CDR1 SQVTM, CDR2 ANQGSEA. The CDR3 is 13 amino acids.